This T cell receptor beta chain was observed in a study of shared clonotypes between healthy human individuals. CD45RO-negative CD8 cells positively selected for CCR7 made up the naive population, which excluded terminally differentiated effector memory CD45RA+ cells. Germline values: CDR1 MNHNS, CDR2 SASEGT. V lost 11 bases, J lost 1 base, and 9 bases stayed unmatched. The CDR3 contains 14 residues. Assay used: immunoSEQ multiplex PCR; TCRdb lists only in-frame clones, some missing. The sample shows more than 2 million clones, just over 90% of them seen only once. The TCR originated in a man between 18 and 35 years old in good health. Some clones in this sample may be carry-over from other donors' samples. V gene TRBV6-1 combines with J gene TRBJ1-1; 8 positions match TRBD1. Sequencing was done on a sample of naive CD8+ T cells from PBMCs. CDR3 nucleotides: TGTGCCGGCAAACGGACAGGGAAGAACACTGAAGCTTTCTTT. This gives the protein CAGKRTGKNTEAFF.